The following is a TCR beta chain sequence with its context. Its antigen is undetermined. Participants with HIV, all of them, were treated in the United States. At survey level, the immunoSEQ assay was run in its v3.0 version. Clones were read by immunoSEQ multiplex PCR, and TCRdb kept only the in-frame ones, dropping some. The sample holds around 33,000 clones, roughly 82% seen once. This record comes from a study of long-term antiretroviral therapy in people with HIV. Points from the study as a whole: HIV repertoire CDR3 lengths ranged less widely than those of controls.

This clonotype was obtained from a man aged 18 to 29 with HIV. The input for sequencing was unsorted PBMCs, taken 0.3 years after starting antiretroviral therapy.

The CDR3 loop reads CASSGGDEQYF. As DNA, the CDR3 is TGCGCCAGCAGTGGAGGGGACGAGCAGTACTTC. The chain is built from TRBV10-2 and TRBJ2-7, with D tentatively TRBD1 or TRBD2 (5 bases each). The length of the CDR3 is 11 residues. Looked up from germline, CDR1 is WSHSY and CDR2 is SAAADI. V was cut by 4 bases and J by 5 bases, with 6 bases left in between.